The source of this T cell receptor (beta chain) is a study of CD8 T cells in ankylosing spondylitis. The authors made TCR beta libraries by quantitative 5'-RACE with molecular barcodes. TCRdb re-analysed the 5' RACE reads in MiXCR, keeping a single row per CDR3 protein. The table lists about 150,000 distinct CDR3 sequences, 44% of them singletons. Whole-study results and caveats: Within matched ankylosing spondylitis synovial fluid, disease-linked clones were reportedly significantly enriched. CD8+ by phenotype, disease-linked clones were relatively rare in peripheral blood.

This CDR3 region has 20 residues. V trimming: 2 bases; J trimming: 0 bases; junction bases outside the gene matches: 10. Germline V CDR1 and CDR2: LGHNA, YSLEER. As regards this clonotype: What it binds is unknown.

The origin of this receptor is a male donor with ankylosing spondylitis. The material sequenced was synovial fluid, either unsorted or a sorted T cell fraction (not recorded which). The chain has TRBV4-3 and TRBJ2-5, with 15 bases fitting TRBD2. The CDR3 sequence is CASSQTTGTSGRQYQETQYF. CDR3 bases: TGCGCCAGCAGCCAAACGACCGGGACTAGCGGGAGGCAGTACCAAGAGACCCAGTACTTC.